One sample yielded the 15 T cell receptor beta chains listed below, sequenced in a study of T cells in Graves' hyperthyroidism and ophthalmopathy. Template material for amplifying TCR beta CDR3 regions consisted of RNA transcripts. The HTBI primer set served for first-round RT-PCR of the TCR CDR3. Via MiXCR, TCRdb re-called the multiplex PCR reads, giving one row per CDR3 protein. The sample carries around 440,000 distinct CDR3 sequences, 15% to 19% recorded once. The sequencing sample was made of blood. These receptor sequences come from a woman younger than 35 with Graves' hyperthyroidism.

The rearrangement uses TRBV7-9 and TRBJ2-5; 7 nucleotides align to TRBD2. The CDR3 loop spans 15 amino acids. Germline lookup yields CDR1 SEHNR and CDR2 FQNEAQ (reference sequence). V shed 5 bases and J 2 bases; nucleotides not matched to a gene: 8. The CDR3 sequence: CASSGDGGGQETQYF. In DNA form, the CDR3 reads TGTGCCAGCAGCGGGGACGGCGGGGGACAAGAGACCCAGTACTTC.

The chain links TRBV30 to TRBJ1-2; tentatively, D is TRBD1 (5 bases). Germline CDR1 and CDR2: GTSNPN and SVGIG (reference sequence). The CDR3 extends over 17 amino acids. V dropped 0 bases and J dropped 2 bases, with 19 bases sitting between them. CDR3: CAWSVSAGHHKNYGYTF. For the CDR3, the DNA is TGTGCCTGGAGTGTATCCGCAGGACACCACAAAAACTATGGCTACACCTTC.

This clonotype was counted a few times. The chain joins TRBV7-6 to TRBJ2-2, with 12 bases matching TRBD2. Germline CDR1 and CDR2: SGHVS and FNYEAQ. The trim removed 5 bases at V and 5 bases at J, leaving 0 bases unmatched. The CDR3 contains 14 residues. CDR3 DNA: TGTGCCAGCAGCGGGACTAGCGGGACCGGGGAGCTGTTTTTT. This encodes CASSGTSGTGELFF.

This clonotype was counted once. The chain uses TRBV7-9 and TRBJ2-7; D not resolved. Trimming left V 6 bases short and J 3 bases short, with 9 bases between. The CDR3 consists of 12 residues. From germline, CDR1 is SEHNR and CDR2 FQNEAQ (reference sequence). DNA of the CDR3: TGTGCCAGCAGAAGGACGGACTACGAGCAGTACTTC. Its protein product is CASRRTDYEQYF.

This clonotype was observed at least ten times. The chain links TRBV11-2 to TRBJ2-7, with 13 bases identical to TRBD2. The CDR3 contains 15 residues. Germline loops: CDR1 SGHAT, CDR2 FQNNGV. V gave up 5 bases and J gave up 4 bases; unmatched junction bases: 5. The CDR3 spells CASSPRTSGRYEQYF. CDR3 nucleotides: TGTGCCAGCAGCCCTAGGACTAGCGGGAGATACGAGCAGTACTTC.

This clonotype has at least ten counts. The chain combines TRBV5-1 with TRBJ1-3; the match to TRBD1 covers 7 bases. From germline, CDR1 is SGHRS and CDR2 YFSETQ. The CDR3 is 14 amino acids. Trimming took 4 bases from V and 3 from J; bases not matched to a gene: 4. The DNA of the CDR3 is TGCGCCAGCAGCAAAACAGGGGTTGGAAACACCATATATTTT. This sequence encodes CASSKTGVGNTIYF.

This chain links TRBV6-1 with TRBJ2-7; 7 positions match TRBD1. V trimming: 4 bases; J trimming: 0 bases; junction bases outside the gene matches: 6. This CDR3 comprises 15 residues. The germline CDR1 and CDR2 sequences are MNHNS and SASEGT. DNA of the CDR3: TGTGCCAGCAGTGCCGGGACAGCGAACTCCTACGAGCAGTACTTC. It encodes CASSAGTANSYEQYF.

This clonotype has a count of ten or more. The V and J genes are TRBV20-1 and TRBJ1-2; D possibly corresponds to TRBD1 (6 bases). From germline, CDR1 is DFQATT and CDR2 SNEGSKA (reference sequence). Trimming stripped 0 bases from V and 2 bases from J, with 16 bases between. CDR3 length: 16 residues. The CDR3 loop is CSARDFSQGLNYGYTF. The CDR3, as DNA: TGCAGTGCTAGAGATTTCTCTCAGGGGTTGAACTATGGCTACACCTTC.

Details on this clonotype: Sequence at one end of the junction differs from germline and may be a read error. The DNA of the CDR3 is TGTACCAGCAGCCAAGAAGCGGGGGGGAACTACGAGCAGTACTTC. This sequence encodes CTSSQEAGGNYEQYF. The chain joins TRBV3-1 to TRBJ2-7, with 10 bases aligning to TRBD2. From germline, CDR1 is LGHDT and CDR2 YNNKEL (reference sequence). This CDR3 comprises 15 residues.

This clonotype appeared a few times. The V call is TRBV12-3 or TRBV12-4, the J call TRBJ1-2; D is unclear. This CDR3 has 15 amino acids. Trimming shortened V by 5 bases and J by 2 bases, and 15 bases separated the two germline ends. The DNA for the CDR3 is TGTGCCAGCAGTGCCCCGGGCCCTTGGAACTATGGCTACACCTTC. Its protein product is CASSAPGPWNYGYTF.

This clonotype was seen at least ten times. This chain connects TRBV29-1 to TRBJ2-5, with TRBD1 matching over 7 bases. Germline loops: CDR1 SQVTM, CDR2 ANQGSEA. This CDR3 has 13 amino acids. Losses at the gene ends were 2 bases for V and 2 bases for J; bases not matched to a gene: 2. The CDR3 coding sequence is TGCAGCGTTGAAAGCAGGGGGCAAGAGACCCAGTACTTC. It is translated as CSVESRGQETQYF.

This clonotype occurred many times. This chain joins TRBV6-1 and TRBJ2-7; perhaps TRBD2 as D (5 bases). The germline V gene has CDR1 MNHNS and CDR2 SASEGT. The CDR3 runs to 15 residues. V was cut by 2 bases and J by 5 bases, with 16 bases left in between. DNA for the CDR3: TGTGCCAGCAGTGAAATCTTGACTAACCGCGACGAGCAGTACTTC. Residues: CASSEILTNRDEQYF.

This clonotype showed up many times. V gene TRBV12-3 or TRBV12-4 combines with J gene TRBJ1-2; no reliable D call. There are 18 residues in the CDR3. Trimming removed 6 bases at V and 0 bases at J, with 23 bases between. CDR3 loop: CASSHTNRVPLANYGYTF. Written as DNA, the CDR3 is TGTGCCAGCAGCCATACAAACCGGGTTCCCTTAGCTAACTATGGCTACACCTTC.

This rearrangement joins TRBV5-1 to TRBJ2-7; D uncertain. Germline V gene data show CDR1 as SGHRS and CDR2 as YFSETQ. V was trimmed by 1 base and J by 0 bases, leaving 11 bases between them. The CDR3 runs 15 residues. CDR3 in DNA: TGCGCCAGCAGCTTGCAGTTATCGGCCTCCTACGAGCAGTACTTC. As protein: CASSLQLSASYEQYF. Combining the CDR3 with reference TRBV5-1 and TRBJ2-7 gives the whole variable domain KAGVTQTPRYLIKTRGQQVTLSCSPISGHRSVSWYQQTPGQGLQFLFEYFSETQRNKGNFPGRFSGRQFSNSRSEMNVSTLELGDSALYLCASSLQLSASYEQYFGPGTRLTVT.

The sample holds many counts of this clonotype. This chain connects TRBV11-2 to TRBJ2-6; D is ambiguous. Trimming removed 5 bases at V and 4 bases at J, with 9 bases between. The CDR3 extends over 14 amino acids. Germline CDR1 SGHAT, CDR2 FQNNGV. CDR3 residues: CASSQTIGANVLTF. Here the CDR3 DNA reads TGTGCCAGCAGCCAGACGATAGGGGCCAACGTCCTGACTTTC.